This record looks at one T cell receptor beta chain sequence and its context. The sample comes from a study of T cells expressing NK-cell markers. Using the 5' RACE reads, TCRdb records one entry per CDR3 protein without DNA. In all, the sample yields some 460,000 distinct CDR3 sequences. This CDR3 has 16 amino acids. The V gene's germline CDR1 is LGHDT and CDR2 YNNKEL (reference sequence). This receptor was obtained from a woman between 50 and 59 years old in good health. The genes are TRBV3-1 and TRBJ2-3; absent DNA, TCRdb's TRBD2 call cannot be checked. The sample was blood T cells: a sorted CD56 or NKG2C T cell subset, CD4+ or CD8+ T cells, or bulk PBMC T cells (not recorded which). CDR3 sequence: CASSQPVSGGTDTQYF.